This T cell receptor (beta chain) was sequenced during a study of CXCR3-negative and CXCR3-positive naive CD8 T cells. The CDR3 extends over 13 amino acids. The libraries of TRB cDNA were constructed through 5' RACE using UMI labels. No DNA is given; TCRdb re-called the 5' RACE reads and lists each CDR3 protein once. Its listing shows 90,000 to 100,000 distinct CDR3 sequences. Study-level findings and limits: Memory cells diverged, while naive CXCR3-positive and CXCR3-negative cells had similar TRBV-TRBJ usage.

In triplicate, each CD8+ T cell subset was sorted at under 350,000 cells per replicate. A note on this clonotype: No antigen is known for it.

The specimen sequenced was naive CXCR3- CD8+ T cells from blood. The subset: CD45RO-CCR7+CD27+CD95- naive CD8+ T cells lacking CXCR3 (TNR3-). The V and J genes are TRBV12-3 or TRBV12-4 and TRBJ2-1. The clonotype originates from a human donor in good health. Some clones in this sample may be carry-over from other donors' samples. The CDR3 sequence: CASSLGRGDEQFF.